The TCR beta chain described here comes from a study of blood T cell repertoires in COVID-19. Data came from immunoSEQ multiplex PCR; TCRdb stores just in-frame clones and leaves some out. The table has some 340,000 clones, over 80% seen once. The CDR3 has 12 amino acids. CDR1 is SGHDN, CDR2 FVKESK, per germline. Trimming stripped 5 bases from V and 2 bases from J, with 7 bases between. Each participant's cohort was designated according to participant-reported clinical history. This TCR derives from a woman between 45 and 65 years old who had recovered from COVID-19. The sequenced sample was PBMCs or T cells enriched from blood (not recorded which). This chain uses TRBV14 with TRBJ2-7, with D unresolved. This CDR3 reads CASSSGPYEQYF. The CDR3 nucleotides are TGTGCCAGCAGCTCCGGTCCCTACGAGCAGTACTTC.